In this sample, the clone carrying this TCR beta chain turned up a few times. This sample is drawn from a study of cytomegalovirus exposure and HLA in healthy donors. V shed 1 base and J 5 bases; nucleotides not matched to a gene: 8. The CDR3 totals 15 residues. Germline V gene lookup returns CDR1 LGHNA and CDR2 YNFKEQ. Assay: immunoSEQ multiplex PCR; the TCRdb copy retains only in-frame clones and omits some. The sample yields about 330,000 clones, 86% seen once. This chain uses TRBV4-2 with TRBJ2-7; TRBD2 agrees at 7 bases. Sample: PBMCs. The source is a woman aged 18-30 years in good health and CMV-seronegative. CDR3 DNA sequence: TGTGCCAGCAGCCAAGGGAGGGAGGGCTACCACGAGCAGTACTTC. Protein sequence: CASSQGREGYHEQYF.